This T cell receptor (beta chain) stems from a study of cytomegalovirus exposure and HLA in healthy donors. Amplification used 60 Vbeta primers and 13 Jbeta primers. Sequenced by immunoSEQ multiplex PCR; TCRdb stores in-frame clones only, minus some. This sample contains over 150,000 clones. Study-wide findings and caveats: It was reported that TCR beta sequences correctly inferred the HLA-A and HLA-B alleles for most subjects. Previous analysis showed most TCR beta V segments were productive about 87% or about 30% of the time.

Turning to this clone: What it binds is not known.

This receptor was taken from a boy between 10 and 17 years old in good health and CMV-seronegative. Sequencing used PBMCs.

The CDR3 nucleotides read TGTGCCAGCAGCGGCGTGGGGGGGGCCCGAAACGAGCAGTACTTC. It codes for CASSGVGGARNEQYF. The V gene is TRBV7-2, the J gene TRBJ2-7, with D possibly TRBD2 on 7 matching bases. The germline CDR1 and CDR2 sequences are SGHTA and FQGNSA. The CDR3 consists of 15 residues. Trimming removed 5 bases at V and 5 bases at J, with 19 bases between.